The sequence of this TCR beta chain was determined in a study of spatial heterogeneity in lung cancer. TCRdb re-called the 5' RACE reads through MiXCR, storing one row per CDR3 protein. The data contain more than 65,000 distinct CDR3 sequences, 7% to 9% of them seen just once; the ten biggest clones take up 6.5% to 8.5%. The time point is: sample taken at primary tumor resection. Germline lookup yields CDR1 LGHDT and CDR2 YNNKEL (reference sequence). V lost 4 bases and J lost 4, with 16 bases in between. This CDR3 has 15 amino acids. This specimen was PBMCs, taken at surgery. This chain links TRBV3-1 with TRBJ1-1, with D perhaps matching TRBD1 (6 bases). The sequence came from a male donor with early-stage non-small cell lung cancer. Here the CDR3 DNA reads TGTGCCAGCAGCCCTTTCTCAGGGGAGGCCACTGAAGCTTTCTTT. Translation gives CASSPFSGEATEAFF.